These 8 T cell receptor beta chains were sequenced from one sample in a study of T cell responses to AZD1222 COVID-19 vaccine. Profiled with immunoSEQ multiplex PCR; TCRdb holds only in-frame clones, not every one. The sample has 130,000 to 150,000 clones; about 93% are singletons. The sample in question was peripheral blood, obtained on day 0 of AZD1222 vaccination. Receptor source: an adult in good health.

The chain joins TRBV5-1 to TRBJ2-7; unclear D gene. Trimming removed 4 bases from V and 1 base from J, with 24 bases in between. This CDR3 contains 18 residues. CDR1 and CDR2 from the germline V gene are SGHRS and YFSETQ. CDR3 sequence (DNA): TGCGCCAGCAGCCCCGTGCCCCCCTTAGCCAGGCGATCCTACGAGCAGTACTTC. Its translation: CASSPVPPLARRSYEQYF.

The chain's CDR3 is CASSSTVITGELFF. Here the CDR3 DNA reads TGTGCCAGCAGCTCGACAGTGATCACCGGGGAGCTGTTTTTT. This sequence joins TRBV11-1 and TRBJ2-2, with a possible D match to TRBD1 (5 bases). This CDR3 contains 14 residues. CDR1 SGHAT and CDR2 FQDESV come from the germline V gene (reference sequence). The ends were cut back, 4 bases at V and 4 bases at J, with 10 bases in the middle.

The V and J genes are TRBV18 and TRBJ2-5; TRBD1 matches at 10 bases. The CDR3 has 15 amino acids. The germline CDR1 and CDR2 sequences are KGHSH and LQKENI. The trim removed 2 bases at V and 5 bases at J, leaving 5 bases unmatched. For the CDR3, the DNA is TGTGCCAGCTCACCAATCAGGGACAGGGGCGAGACCCAGTACTTC. Translation: CASSPIRDRGETQYF.

The chain employs TRBV4-2 and TRBJ1-6, with D unclear. Germline V CDR1 and CDR2: LGHNA, YNFKEQ. The CDR3 consists of 16 residues. Trimming pared 0 bases from V and 0 bases from J, leaving 6 bases between. The CDR3 nucleotides are TGTGCCAGCAGCCAAGACTTCAGCTCCTATAATTCACCCCTCCACTTT. It encodes CASSQDFSSYNSPLHF.

J is TRBJ2-7 and V is TRBV29-1; 9 bases match TRBD2. The CDR3 is made up of 15 amino acids. V gave up 8 bases and J gave up 2 bases; unmatched junction bases: 13. CDR1 and CDR2 from the germline V gene are SQVTM and ANQGSEA. The CDR3 region is CSFNLLLAGTYEQYF. CDR3 bases: TGCAGCTTTAACTTACTGCTAGCGGGGACCTACGAGCAGTACTTC.

V is TRBV24-1 and J is TRBJ1-2; D is uncertain. Trimming took off 4 bases at V and 1 base at J, with 9 bases between the two ends. This CDR3 region has 14 residues. Germline CDR1 KGHDR, CDR2 SFDVKD. Written as DNA, the CDR3 is TGTGCCACCAGTGACCGGGGTCGTAACTATGGCTACACCTTC. Translation gives CATSDRGRNYGYTF.

The rearrangement links TRBV5-6 to TRBJ2-7; weak D call: TRBD1 (5 bases). CDR1 is SGHDT and CDR2 is YYEEEE in the germline V gene. The V end was cut by 2 bases, the J end by 2 bases, with 11 bases between. The CDR3 length is 14 residues. The CDR3 region has the DNA TGTGCCAGCAGCTTATCAGGGCTCACCTACGAGCAGTACTTC. This gives the protein CASSLSGLTYEQYF.

A few counts support this clone. The chain recombines TRBV9 with TRBJ1-4; 8 positions match TRBD1. V shed 4 bases and J 6 bases; nucleotides not matched to a gene: 2. The CDR3 runs 13 residues. Germline V gene data show CDR1 as SGDLS and CDR2 as YYNGEE. CDR3 coding DNA: TGTGCCAGCAGCCCAGGGGGCGATGAAAAACTGTTTTTT. This encodes CASSPGGDEKLFF.